The text below deals with one T cell receptor beta chain. What this receptor recognizes is not known. Base-call qualities are not available, and no considerably larger clone is one nucleotide away. The data stem from a study of CD8 T cells in Susac syndrome (dated by TCRdb to the late 2010s). The study in broad terms: Whether CD8+ T cell activation and differentiation in Susac syndrome was antigen driven was tested using repertoire sequencing. The study compared CD8+ T cell repertoire clonality among approximately twelve healthy donors, roughly 14 Susac syndrome patients and fewer than 19 multiple sclerosis patients.

Peripheral blood CD8+ and CD4+ T cells from healthy donors, Susac syndrome patients and multiple sclerosis patients were profiled by high-throughput TCR beta sequencing. Multiple sclerosis controls were treatment-naive patients with stable or active relapsing-remitting disease fulfilling revised McDonald criteria. Bulk CD8+ and CD4+ T cells were purified by magnetic negative isolation, whereas CD8+ TEMRA cells were enriched by FACS. Blood was drawn into EDTA tubes, processed within 24 hours, and PBMCs were isolated by density gradient centrifugation. PBMCs intended for TCR sequencing were cryopreserved in liquid nitrogen and were subsequently thawed in a 37 degrees C water bath. A purity of at least 90% was achieved for sorted or isolated CD4+, CD8+ and CD8+ TEMRA cells. RNA was extracted with the RNeasy kit and roughly 0.45 to 1 ug was reverse transcribed using random hexamers. TCR beta CDR3 regions were amplified with the immunoSEQ multiplex PCR assay covering 54 Vbeta and 13 Jbeta segments. PCR amplification bias was corrected using a synthetic template baseline for primer optimization and computational correction. The study's own analysis went as follows. Reads were annotated to V, D and J genes per IMGT and analyzed with immunoSEQ Analyzer, keeping only productive sequences. Clonality was computed as one minus Shannon entropy normalized by log2 of the number of productive unique sequences. For each patient and control, public and private clones were evaluated within the 100 most prevalent clones. Clones were defined as Susac-specific when absent from the healthy and MS cohorts, from about 970 published viral clones and from other ImmuneACCESS disease sequences. In-frame beta chains were kept once TCRdb had trimmed the public reads at Q25 with fastp and called clones with MiXCR. Rows matching on CDR3 protein sequence are summarized as one entry with the most common DNA and genes. TCRdb assigned the V and J calls; the authors' analysis was not used. The sample table records just over 150,000 distinct CDR3 sequences; about 95% of these occur just once. Together, the top ten hold about 0.15% of the sample.

Cut back by 6 bases and 1 base, the V and J ends lie 14 bases apart. The CDR3 contains 15 residues, cysteine and phenylalanine counted. The CDR3 DNA has 45 bases and is translated from base 1. The germline V gene (reference sequence) yields LGHDT for CDR1 and YNNKEL for CDR2. Points the paper makes about the study in general: The TCR sequencing and HLA analysis was acknowledged to have included a relatively small number of individuals.

Sequenced material: CD8+ T cells from PBMCs. This receptor was taken from a human donor with multiple sclerosis. Rearrangement joined TRBV3-1 to TRBJ2-3; a tentative D call is TRBD1 (7 bases match). The bases read TGTGCCAGCAGTGAAGTCAGGGGGGGCACAGATACGCAGTATTTT. It specifies CASSEVRGGTDTQYF.